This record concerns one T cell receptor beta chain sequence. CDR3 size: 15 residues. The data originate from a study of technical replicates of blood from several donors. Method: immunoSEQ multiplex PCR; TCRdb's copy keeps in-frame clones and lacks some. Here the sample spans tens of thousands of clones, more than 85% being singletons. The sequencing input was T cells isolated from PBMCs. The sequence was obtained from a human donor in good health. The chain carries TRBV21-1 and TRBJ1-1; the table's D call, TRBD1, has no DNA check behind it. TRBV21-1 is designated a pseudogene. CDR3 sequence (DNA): TGTGCCAGCAGAATCCACAGGGGGCTAGGCACTGAAGCTTTCTTT. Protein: CASRIHRGLGTEAFF.